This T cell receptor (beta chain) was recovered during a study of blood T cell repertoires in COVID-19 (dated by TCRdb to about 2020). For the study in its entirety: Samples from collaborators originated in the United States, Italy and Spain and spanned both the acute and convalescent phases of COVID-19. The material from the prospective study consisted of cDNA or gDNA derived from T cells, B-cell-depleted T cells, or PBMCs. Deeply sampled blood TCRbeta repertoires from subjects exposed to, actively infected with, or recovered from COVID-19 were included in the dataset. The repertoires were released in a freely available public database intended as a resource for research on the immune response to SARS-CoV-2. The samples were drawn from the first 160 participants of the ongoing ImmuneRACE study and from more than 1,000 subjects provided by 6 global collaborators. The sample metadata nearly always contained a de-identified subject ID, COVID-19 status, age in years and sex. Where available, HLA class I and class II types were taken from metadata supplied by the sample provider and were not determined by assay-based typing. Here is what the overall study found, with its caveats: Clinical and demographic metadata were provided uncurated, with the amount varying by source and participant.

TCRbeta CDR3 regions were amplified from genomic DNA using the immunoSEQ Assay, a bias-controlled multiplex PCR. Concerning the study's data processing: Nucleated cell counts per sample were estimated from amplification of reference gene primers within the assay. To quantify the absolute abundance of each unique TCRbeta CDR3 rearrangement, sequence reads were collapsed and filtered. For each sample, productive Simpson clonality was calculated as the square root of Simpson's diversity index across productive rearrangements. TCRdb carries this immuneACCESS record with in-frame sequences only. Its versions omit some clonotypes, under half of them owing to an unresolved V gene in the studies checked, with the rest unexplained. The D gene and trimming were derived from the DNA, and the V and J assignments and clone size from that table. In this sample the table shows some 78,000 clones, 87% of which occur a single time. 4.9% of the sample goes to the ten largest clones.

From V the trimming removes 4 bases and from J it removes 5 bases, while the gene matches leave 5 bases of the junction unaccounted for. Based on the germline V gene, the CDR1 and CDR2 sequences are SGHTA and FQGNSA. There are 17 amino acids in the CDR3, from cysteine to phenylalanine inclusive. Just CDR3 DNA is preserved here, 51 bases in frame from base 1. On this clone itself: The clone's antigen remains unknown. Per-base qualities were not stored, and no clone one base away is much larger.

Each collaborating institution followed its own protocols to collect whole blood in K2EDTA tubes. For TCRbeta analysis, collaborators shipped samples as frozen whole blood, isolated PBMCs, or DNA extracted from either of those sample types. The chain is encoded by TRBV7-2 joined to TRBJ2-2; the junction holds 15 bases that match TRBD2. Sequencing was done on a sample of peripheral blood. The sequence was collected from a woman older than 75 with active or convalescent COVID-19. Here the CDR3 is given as CASSYRTSGRVTGELFF. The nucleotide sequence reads TGTGCCAGCAGCTATCGGACTAGCGGGAGGGTAACCGGGGAGCTGTTTTTT.